The 22 T cell receptor beta chains given below trace back to one sample, sequenced in a study of cytomegalovirus exposure and HLA in healthy donors. A multiplex PCR was run with 60 Vbeta primers and 13 Jbeta primers. Clones were sequenced by immunoSEQ multiplex PCR, and TCRdb holds only the in-frame ones, with some missing. The data contain 60,000 to 80,000 clones, roughly 84% of them singletons. Sequencing was done on a sample of PBMCs. The receptors stem from a woman in her twenties or thirties in good health and CMV-seronegative.

The rearrangement links TRBV19 to TRBJ2-2; unclear D gene. V lost 1 base to trimming and J lost 5 bases, with 5 bases between them. The CDR3 is 13 residues long. Looked up from germline, CDR1 is LNHDA and CDR2 is SQIVND (reference sequence). The CDR3 region is CASSIVRTGELFF. The CDR3 nucleotides are TGTGCCAGTAGTATAGTCCGTACCGGGGAGCTGTTTTTT.

The V gene is TRBV21-1, the J gene TRBJ2-5; TRBD1 is the table's D call and was not checked against the DNA. TRBV21-1 is a listed pseudogene. CDR3 length: 13 amino acids. CDR3 nucleotide sequence: TGTGCCAGCACCCAACAGGGGAGGGAGACCCAGTACTTC. It yields the protein CASTQQGRETQYF.

V is TRBV6-5 and J is TRBJ1-2, with 8 bases fitting TRBD1. The trim removed 5 bases at V and 7 bases at J, leaving 9 bases unmatched. Germline loops: CDR1 MNHEY, CDR2 SVGAGI. The CDR3 spans 14 residues. CDR3 sequence (DNA): TGTGCCAGCAGTCGACAGGGGTCCAGGGGTGGCTACACCTTC. Translation: CASSRQGSRGGYTF.

This clone was counted only a few times. The chain carries TRBV13 and TRBJ1-6; D remains unclear. CDR1 is PRHDT and CDR2 is FYEKMQ in the germline V gene (reference sequence). The CDR3 loop spans 14 amino acids. Trimming removed 5 bases from V and 0 bases from J, with 5 bases in between. The CDR3 loop is CASSTSSYNSPLHF. CDR3 sequence (DNA): TGTGCCAGCAGCACGAGCTCCTATAATTCACCCCTCCACTTT.

The CDR3 nucleotides read TGTGCCAGCAGTGAGGTGGCTAGCGGGACCCAAGAGACCCAGTACTTC. Translation: CASSEVASGTQETQYF. The V and J genes are TRBV2 and TRBJ2-5, with 9 bases fitting TRBD2. J was trimmed by 1 base and V by 3 bases; bases with no gene match: 6. CDR3 length: 16 amino acids. Germline V gene data show CDR1 as SNHLY and CDR2 as FYNNEI.

V usage is TRBV5-1 and J usage is TRBJ1-1, with TRBD1 matching over 7 bases. The CDR3 has 13 amino acids. The germline V gene encodes CDR1 SGHRS and CDR2 YFSETQ. The V and J ends lost 2 bases and 5 bases, in that order; junction bases with no gene match: 3. CDR3 sequence reads: CASSFDRVTEAFF. The CDR3 nucleotides are TGCGCCAGCAGCTTTGACAGGGTGACTGAAGCTTTCTTT.

The V and J genes are TRBV7-9 and TRBJ2-2; 11 nucleotides match TRBD1. Looked up from germline, CDR1 is SEHNR and CDR2 is FQNEAQ (reference sequence). CDR3 length equals 16 residues. V shed 6 bases, J shed 4 bases, and the junction held 7 bases outside the gene matches. The DNA of the CDR3 is TGTGCCAGCAGGGTTGGACAGGGGGCCCGCACCGGGGAGCTGTTTTTT. Translated: CASRVGQGARTGELFF.

This chain connects TRBV11-2 to TRBJ1-2; 9 positions match TRBD1. Trimming cost V 5 bases and J 7 bases; bases outside gene matches: 8. Germline CDR1 is SGHAT and CDR2 is FQNNGV. The CDR3 runs to 14 residues. The CDR3 sequence: CASSKRDRVGGYTF. DNA for the CDR3: TGTGCCAGCAGCAAAAGGGACAGGGTGGGTGGCTACACCTTC.

This chain links TRBV4-3 with TRBJ2-7, with D perhaps TRBD2 (6 bases). Looked up from germline, CDR1 is LGHNA and CDR2 is YSLEER. The CDR3 is made up of 14 amino acids. V was cut by 0 bases and J by 5 bases, with 11 bases left in between. The CDR3 sequence: CASSQDAGWNEQYF. CDR3 DNA sequence: TGCGCCAGCAGCCAAGATGCGGGGTGGAACGAGCAGTACTTC.

The rearrangement uses TRBV7-3 and TRBJ2-3, with 8 bases that match TRBD2. The J segment lost 2 bases and the V segment lost 3 bases, leaving 19 bases of the junction unmatched. The CDR3 is 20 residues long. The germline V gene has CDR1 SGHTA and CDR2 FQGTGA. CDR3 bases: TGTGCCAGCAGCTTGGACAAGGGGGAGGTTCGGGGGGGTCCCACAGATACGCAGTATTTT. Its protein is CASSLDKGEVRGGPTDTQYF.

This chain connects TRBV5-4 to TRBJ1-2; 10 nucleotides match TRBD1. Trimming at V came to 4 bases and at J to 2 bases, leaving 8 bases not matched to a gene. Germline CDR1 is SGHNT and CDR2 is YYREEE (reference sequence). This CDR3 spans 16 amino acids. CDR3 sequence reads: CASSPTPGQGNYGYTF. The CDR3 DNA reads TGTGCCAGCAGCCCCACACCGGGACAGGGGAACTATGGCTACACCTTC.

CDR3 DNA sequence: TGTGCCAGCAGCCCCGGGACAGTGAACACTGAAGCTTTCTTT. The encoded protein is CASSPGTVNTEAFF. This chain connects TRBV9 to TRBJ1-1; 7 bases line up with TRBD1. With V trimmed by 4 bases and J by 0 bases, 3 bases remained unmatched. The CDR3 is made up of 14 amino acids. CDR1 and CDR2 (germline): SGDLS, YYNGEE. Full variable domain (rest looked up from reference TRBV9 and TRBJ1-1): DSGVTQTPKHLITATGQRVTLRCSPRSGDLSVYWYQQSLDQGLQFLIQYYNGEERAKGNILERFSAQQFPDLHSELNLSSLELGDSALYFCASSPGTVNTEAFFGQGTRLTVV.

This chain links TRBV4-3 with TRBJ1-2, with 10 bases aligning to TRBD1. Trimming removed 0 bases from V and 5 bases from J; junction bases left unmatched: 6. CDR1 is LGHNA and CDR2 is YSLEER in the germline V gene. The CDR3 runs to 16 residues. CDR3 DNA sequence: TGCGCCAGCAGCCAAGATAAAGGACAGGGGGGGTATGGCTACACCTTC. It is translated as CASSQDKGQGGYGYTF.

This clone was found once. CDR3 protein: CASSHHSRRGTYYEQYF. The DNA of the CDR3 is TGCGCCAGCAGCCACCATAGTCGGCGGGGGACCTACTACGAGCAGTACTTC. The chain joins TRBV4-1 to TRBJ2-7, with 7 bases identical to TRBD2. V trimming: 3 bases; J trimming: 3 bases; junction bases outside the gene matches: 14. Looked up from germline, CDR1 is MGHRA and CDR2 is YSYEKL. This CDR3 region has 17 residues.

The chain carries TRBV10-3 and TRBJ1-1; the D gene is possibly TRBD1 (5 bases). The CDR3 totals 12 residues. Germline values: CDR1 ENHRY, CDR2 SYGVKD. The V end was cut by 11 bases, the J end by 5 bases, with 15 bases between. CDR3 amino acids: CAAGGRGTEAFF. The DNA for the CDR3 is TGTGCCGCCGGCGGAAGGGGAACTGAAGCTTTCTTT.

This clone was observed a single time. This chain connects TRBV29-1 to TRBJ2-7; 10 bases are a match to TRBD1. Unmatched junction bases numbered 5, after V lost 8 bases and J lost 4 bases. The length of the CDR3 is 12 residues. Germline CDR1 reads SQVTM; CDR2 reads ANQGSEA. The CDR3: CSPRDRGYEQYF. The CDR3 coding sequence is TGCAGCCCTCGGGACAGGGGTTACGAGCAGTACTTC.

This rearrangement joins TRBV5-1 to TRBJ2-1; D gene uncertain. Trimming removed 4 bases at V and 4 bases at J, with 18 bases between. There are 16 residues in the CDR3. The germline CDR1 and CDR2 sequences are SGHRS and YFSETQ. CDR3 protein: CASSGSGASRYNEQFF. The CDR3 bases are TGCGCCAGCAGCGGGTCCGGAGCGTCCCGTTACAATGAGCAGTTCTTC.

Here the CDR3 reads CASSGGITGELFF. CDR3 nucleotides: TGTGCCTCTAGCGGGGGGATCACCGGGGAGCTGTTTTTT. The chain uses TRBV9 and TRBJ2-2; 11 bases line up with TRBD2. Germline V gives CDR1 SGDLS, CDR2 YYNGEE. The trim removed 10 bases at V and 4 bases at J, leaving 3 bases unmatched. The CDR3 extends over 13 amino acids. Variable domain in full (rest from reference TRBV9 and TRBJ2-2): DSGVTQTPKHLITATGQRVTLRCSPRSGDLSVYWYQQSLDQGLQFLIQYYNGEERAKGNILERFSAQQFPDLHSELNLSSLELGDSALYFCASSGGITGELFFGEGSRLTVL.

This clone was picked up a small number of times. This chain joins TRBV9 and TRBJ2-3; D not resolved. This CDR3 is 13 amino acids long. The V and J ends lost 2 bases and 2 bases respectively, with 6 bases between them. Germline V lookup: CDR1 SGDLS, CDR2 YYNGEE. The CDR3, as DNA: TGTGCCAGCAGCGTCGGAGTCACAGATACGCAGTATTTT. It codes for CASSVGVTDTQYF. Using reference TRBV9 and TRBJ2-3 for the parts outside the CDR3, the full variable domain is DSGVTQTPKHLITATGQRVTLRCSPRSGDLSVYWYQQSLDQGLQFLIQYYNGEERAKGNILERFSAQQFPDLHSELNLSSLELGDSALYFCASSVGVTDTQYFGPGTRLTVL.

This clone was seen just once. The V and J genes are TRBV30 and TRBJ1-5; 9 nucleotides agree with TRBD1. V lost 0 bases to trimming and J lost 7 bases; unmatched junction nucleotides: 7. Germline CDR1 is GTSNPN and CDR2 is SVGIG (reference sequence). The CDR3 spans 15 residues. As DNA, the CDR3 is TGTGCCTGGAGTGTAGGGGACAGGGAGGGGCAGCCCCAGCATTTT. Protein: CAWSVGDREGQPQHF.

V is TRBV7-9 and J is TRBJ2-2; D remains ambiguous. V was shortened by 5 bases and J by 0 bases, with 16 bases between the two germline ends. Germline values: CDR1 SEHNR, CDR2 FQNEAQ (reference sequence). This CDR3 has 17 amino acids. The DNA for the CDR3 is TGTGCCAGCAGCCCCCCCGTCCGGTTTTCGAACACCGGGGAGCTGTTTTTT. Amino acid sequence: CASSPPVRFSNTGELFF.

The chain carries TRBV7-9 and TRBJ1-1; D possibly corresponds to TRBD1 (5 bases). V gave up 2 bases and J gave up 5 bases, with 9 bases separating them. Germline V CDR1 and CDR2: SEHNR, FQNEAQ (reference sequence). CDR3 length equals 13 residues. CDR3 sequence (DNA): TGTGCCAGCAGCTTACAGGGAGGAACTGAAGCTTTCTTT. This encodes CASSLQGGTEAFF.